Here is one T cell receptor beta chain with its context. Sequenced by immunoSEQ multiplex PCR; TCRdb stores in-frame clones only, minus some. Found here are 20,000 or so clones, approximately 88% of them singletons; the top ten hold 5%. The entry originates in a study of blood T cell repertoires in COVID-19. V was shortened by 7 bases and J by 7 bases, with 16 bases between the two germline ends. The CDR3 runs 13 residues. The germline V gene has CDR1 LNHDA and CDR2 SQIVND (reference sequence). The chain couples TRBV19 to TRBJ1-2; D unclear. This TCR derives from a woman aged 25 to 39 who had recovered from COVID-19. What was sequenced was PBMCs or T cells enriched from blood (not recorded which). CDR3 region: CASIGNGFSGYTF. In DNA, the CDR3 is TGTGCCAGTATCGGGAATGGATTCAGTGGCTACACCTTC.